Presented here are 29 T cell receptor beta chains from one specimen sequenced in a study of T-cell memory formation after mild COVID-19. TCRdb passed the 5' RACE reads through MiXCR, listing each CDR3 protein once. Among 250,000 to 400,000 distinct CDR3 sequences listed, roughly an eighth were seen once. Specimen: PBMCs or a T cell subset sorted from them (not recorded which). These receptors were collected from a man between 18 and 29 years old who had mild COVID-19 (a few samples of this study predate the infection). Cell type and time point are not known.

The chain is built from TRBV20-1 and TRBJ2-1, with D unclear. V lost 3 bases and J lost 8, with 8 bases in between. Germline V gene data show CDR1 as DFQATT and CDR2 as SNEGSKA (reference sequence). The CDR3 covers 11 residues. CDR3 sequence (DNA): TGCAGTGCTAGCACTGGCCATGAGCAGTTCTTC. Protein product: CSASTGHEQFF.

This clonotype has just a few counts. V gene TRBV7-2 combines with J gene TRBJ1-1; D is unclear. CDR3 size: 14 residues. CDR1 is SGHTA and CDR2 is FQGNSA in the germline V gene. V was pared by 4 bases and J by 5 bases, with 14 bases between. The CDR3 DNA follows: TGTGCCAGCAGCTCCTGGACGGGAGGAACTGAAGCTTTCTTT. Translating it yields CASSSWTGGTEAFF.

Judged by abundance, this clonotype is medium-sized. This rearrangement joins TRBV5-1 to TRBJ2-3; 9 nucleotides line up with TRBD1. The CDR3 is 15 residues long. Germline-derived CDR1 and CDR2 are SGHRS and YFSETQ. V shed 1 base and J 3 bases; nucleotides not matched to a gene: 3. In DNA, the CDR3 is TGCGCCAGCAGCTTGATGGACAGGGGAACAGATACGCAGTATTTT. This gives the protein CASSLMDRGTDTQYF. The full variable domain, with the rest looked up from reference TRBV5-1 and TRBJ2-3, is KAGVTQTPRYLIKTRGQQVTLSCSPISGHRSVSWYQQTPGQGLQFLFEYFSETQRNKGNFPGRFSGRQFSNSRSEMNVSTLELGDSALYLCASSLMDRGTDTQYFGPGTRLTVL.

The V gene is TRBV12-3 or TRBV12-4, the J gene TRBJ2-5, with D possibly matching TRBD1 (5 bases). The V gene lost 3 bases and the J gene lost 1 base, with 9 bases spanning the gap. CDR3 size: 14 residues. The CDR3 spells CASSLGLSQETQYF. CDR3 DNA: TGTGCCAGCAGTTTGGGGCTCTCCCAAGAGACCCAGTACTTC.

This chain joins TRBV20-1 and TRBJ1-5; tentative D call: TRBD1 (5 bases). Germline V CDR1 and CDR2: DFQATT, SNEGSKA (reference sequence). This CDR3 region has 14 residues. Trimming cost V 5 bases and J 3 bases, with 14 bases left between them. CDR3 DNA: TGCAGTGCTCTTCGTGTAGGGACCAATCAGCCCCAGCATTTT. It specifies CSALRVGTNQPQHF.

J is TRBJ2-7 and V is TRBV6-2 or TRBV6-3, with 10 nucleotides matching TRBD1. The V and J ends lost 3 bases and 4 bases, in that order; junction bases with no gene match: 6. The CDR3 totals 15 residues. CDR1 MNHEY and CDR2 SVGEGT come from the germline V gene. CDR3 region: CASSYPGTGVYEQYV. The CDR3 nucleotides are TGTGCCAGCAGTTATCCGGGGACAGGGGTGTACGAGCAGTACGTC.

This clonotype has a handful of counts. This rearrangement joins TRBV20-1 to TRBJ1-1, with D perhaps TRBD1 (5 bases). The CDR3 is 13 residues long. The V and J ends lost 5 bases and 1 base respectively, with 11 bases between them. CDR1 and CDR2 (germline): DFQATT, SNEGSKA (reference sequence). This CDR3 reads CSAVLGANTEAFF. The CDR3 nucleotides are TGCAGTGCTGTCCTTGGGGCGAACACTGAAGCTTTCTTT.

The table lists this clonotype with a few counts. The CDR3 DNA sequence: TGTGCCAGCCGGAGAGGTAGTGGTATAGTTGAGCAGTTCTTC. This translates into CASRRGSGIVEQFF. The rearrangement joins TRBV12-3 or TRBV12-4 to TRBJ2-1; no clear D. V lost 8 bases and J lost 9, with 20 bases in between. The CDR3 covers 14 residues.

The chain employs TRBV6-1 and TRBJ1-2, with TRBD1 identical over 8 bases. In germline, CDR1 is MNHNS, CDR2 SASEGT. CDR3 length: 18 residues. With V trimmed by 5 bases and J by 0 bases, 14 bases remained unmatched. As DNA, the CDR3 is TGTGCCAGCAGTTCGGATTTGACAGGGGTGGCTTCTAACTATGGCTACACCTTC. Amino acids: CASSSDLTGVASNYGYTF.

This clonotype was recorded many times. The chain has TRBV24-1 and TRBJ2-3; possibly TRBD2 for D (5 bases). Trimming stripped 9 bases from V and 3 bases from J, with 15 bases between. CDR3 length equals 14 residues. CDR1 and CDR2 from the germline V gene are KGHDR and SFDVKD. CDR3 coding DNA: TGTGCCACCCAAGACGGAGGTTGGACAGATACGCAGTATTTT. It codes for CATQDGGWTDTQYF.

This clonotype was picked up a small number of times. The chain is built from TRBV5-1 and TRBJ2-7, with no clear D. Germline assignment: CDR1 SGHRS and CDR2 YFSETQ. The V end lost 4 bases, the J end lost 4 bases, and 12 bases lay between the germline ends. CDR3 length equals 13 residues. The CDR3 sequence: CASSPEGSYEQYV. The CDR3 DNA reads as TGCGCCAGCAGCCCCGAAGGGTCTTACGAGCAGTACGTC.

In this sample, this clonotype turned up a few times. This chain links TRBV7-2 with TRBJ2-3; 11 nucleotides line up with TRBD2. The V and J ends lost 6 bases and 2 bases, in that order; junction bases with no gene match: 16. The CDR3 sequence is 19 residues long. Per the germline V gene, CDR1 is SGHTA and CDR2 is FQGNSA. CDR3 in amino acids: CASRVLAGGTLRSTDTQYF. In DNA form, the CDR3 reads TGTGCCAGCAGGGTTCTAGCGGGGGGCACCCTACGATCCACAGATACGCAGTATTTT.

This clonotype was recorded a few times. V is TRBV18 and J is TRBJ2-3, with 10 bases identical to TRBD1. Trimming at V came to 6 bases and at J to 2 bases, leaving 2 bases not matched to a gene. CDR3 length equals 14 residues. CDR1 is KGHSH and CDR2 is LQKENI in the germline V gene. CDR3: CASSGQGLTDTQYF. The CDR3 nucleotides read TGTGCCAGCTCGGGACAGGGGCTCACAGATACGCAGTATTTT.

In its sample, this clonotype was seen many times. The rearrangement links TRBV24-1 to TRBJ2-1, with D tentatively TRBD1 (5 bases). Per the germline V gene, CDR1 is KGHDR and CDR2 is SFDVKD. The CDR3 is made up of 13 amino acids. With 5 bases removed from V and 9 bases from J, the gap between germline ends came to 13 bases. The CDR3 DNA sequence: TGTGCCACCAGTGTGGCAGGGAATTTTGAGCAGTTCTTC. Protein sequence: CATSVAGNFEQFF.

The chain links TRBV12-3 or TRBV12-4 to TRBJ2-2; unclear D gene. Trimming removed 1 base from V and 9 bases from J, with 6 bases in between. The CDR3 length is 12 residues. CDR3 loop: CASSLERWELFF. The CDR3 coding sequence is TGTGCCAGCAGTTTAGAGAGGTGGGAGCTGTTTTTT.

On this clonotype: The junction does not match germline at one end; this may be a read error. The chain couples TRBV4-3 to TRBJ1-3; D is undetermined. The CDR3 totals 15 residues. CDR1 and CDR2 from the germline V gene are LGHNA and YSLEER. DNA for the CDR3: TGCGCCAGCAGCCAAGATCCAGGAGTAGGAAACACCATGTATTTT. Translated, it gives CASSQDPGVGNTMYF.

The sample holds a few counts of this clonotype. The V gene is TRBV5-1, the J gene TRBJ2-1, with a possible D match to TRBD2 (5 bases). Germline values: CDR1 SGHRS, CDR2 YFSETQ. The CDR3 runs 14 residues. The germline V and J ends were trimmed by 2 bases and 3 bases, with 9 bases remaining between them. In DNA form, the CDR3 reads TGCGCCAGCAGCTTAGGACTCAACTACAATGAGCAGTTCTTC. This codes for CASSLGLNYNEQFF. Combining the CDR3 with reference TRBV5-1 and TRBJ2-1 gives the whole variable domain KAGVTQTPRYLIKTRGQQVTLSCSPISGHRSVSWYQQTPGQGLQFLFEYFSETQRNKGNFPGRFSGRQFSNSRSEMNVSTLELGDSALYLCASSLGLNYNEQFFGPGTRLTVL.

The chain couples TRBV6-2 or TRBV6-3 to TRBJ2-7; D possibly corresponds to TRBD1 (5 bases). This CDR3 spans 14 amino acids. V lost 6 bases and J 2 bases, leaving 14 bases between the germline ends. The V gene's germline CDR1 is MNHEY and CDR2 SVGEGT. CDR3 loop: CASSHRTDPYEQYV. The CDR3 bases are TGTGCCAGCAGCCACAGGACCGATCCCTACGAGCAGTACGTC.

The chain joins TRBV5-5 to TRBJ1-5; possible D gene TRBD1, 5 bases. The CDR3 is 15 amino acids. Germline V gene lookup returns CDR1 SGHKS and CDR2 YYEKEE (reference sequence). Between the trimmed V and J ends, which lost 0 bases and 3 bases, there was a span of 10 bases. CDR3 in amino acids: CASSLGWGVNQPQHF. The CDR3, as DNA: TGTGCCAGCAGCTTGGGTTGGGGGGTCAATCAGCCCCAGCATTTT. The full variable domain, rest sourced from reference TRBV5-5 and TRBJ1-5, is DAGVTQSPTHLIKTRGQQVTLRCSPISGHKSVSWYQQVLGQGPQFIFQYYEKEERGRGNFPDRFSARQFPNYSSELNVNALLLGDSALYLCASSLGWGVNQPQHFGDGTRLSIL.

This clonotype has only a few counts. V and J are TRBV14 and TRBJ1-2, with TRBD1 as a possible D gene (5 bases). CDR1 SGHDN and CDR2 FVKESK come from the germline V gene. Trimming stripped 2 bases from V and 3 bases from J, with 13 bases between. The CDR3 is made up of 15 amino acids. The DNA for the CDR3 is TGTGCCAGCAGCCAAACGGCCGGGGGGTACTATGGCTACACCTTC. It codes for CASSQTAGGYYGYTF.

The V gene is TRBV7-8, the J gene TRBJ2-1; TRBD1 might be the D (6 bases). Germline loops: CDR1 SGHVS, CDR2 FQNEAQ. The V end was cut by 8 bases, the J end by 2 bases, with 10 bases between. This CDR3 is built from 13 residues. The CDR3 sequence: CASVGTPYNEQFF. The CDR3 nucleotides read TGTGCCAGCGTAGGGACACCCTACAATGAGCAGTTCTTC. The full variable domain, its missing parts supplied by reference TRBV7-8 and TRBJ2-1, is GAGVSQSPRYKVAKRGQDVALRCDPISGHVSLFWYQQALGQGPEFLTYFQNEAQLDKSGLPSDRFFAERPEGSVSTLKIQRTQQEDSAVYLCASVGTPYNEQFFGPGTRLTVL.

V usage is TRBV30 and J usage is TRBJ2-3; a possible D gene is TRBD1 (5 bases). Germline-derived CDR1 and CDR2 are GTSNPN and SVGIG (reference sequence). The length of the CDR3 is 13 residues. V shed 0 bases and J shed 6 bases, with 10 bases lying between them. The chain's CDR3 is CAWSVGARDTQYF. The CDR3 nucleotides read TGTGCCTGGAGTGTAGGGGCACGGGATACGCAGTATTTT.

The rearrangement uses TRBV5-5 and TRBJ2-5, with D possibly matching TRBD2 (5 bases). Trimming took off 4 bases at V and 3 bases at J, with 16 bases between the two ends. This CDR3 has 15 amino acids. Per the germline V gene, CDR1 is SGHKS and CDR2 is YYEKEE (reference sequence). The CDR3 here is CASSTLLRGEETQYF. In nucleotides, the CDR3 is TGTGCCAGCAGCACCCTCCTACGGGGAGAAGAGACCCAGTACTTC. Variable domain in full (rest from reference TRBV5-5 and TRBJ2-5): DAGVTQSPTHLIKTRGQQVTLRCSPISGHKSVSWYQQVLGQGPQFIFQYYEKEERGRGNFPDRFSARQFPNYSSELNVNALLLGDSALYLCASSTLLRGEETQYFGPGTRLLVL.

The V and J genes are TRBV11-2 and TRBJ2-5, with a tentative D call TRBD2 (5 bases). The length of the CDR3 is 14 residues. Trimming removed 6 bases at V and 6 bases at J, with 17 bases between. CDR1 and CDR2 (germline): SGHAT, FQNNGV. The CDR3 loop reads CASRNGIQGKTQYF. In DNA form, the CDR3 reads TGTGCCAGCAGGAACGGGATCCAAGGGAAGACCCAGTACTTC.

The J gene is TRBJ2-5, the V gene TRBV27, with 11 bases identical to TRBD1. The V and J ends lost 6 bases and 4 bases, in that order; junction bases with no gene match: 10. From germline, CDR1 is MNHEY and CDR2 SMNVEV (reference sequence). This CDR3 is 16 amino acids long. The CDR3 nucleotides are TGTGCCAGCAGACGGACAGGGGGCGGACTTCTAGAGACCCAGTACTTC. Translated, it gives CASRRTGGGLLETQYF.

In its sample, this clonotype was seen a few times. CDR3 region: CAISDRGFSPLHF. DNA of the CDR3: TGTGCCATCAGTGACAGGGGCTTTTCACCCCTCCACTTT. The V gene is TRBV10-3, the J gene TRBJ1-6; D possibly corresponds to TRBD1 (6 bases). The V gene's germline CDR1 is ENHRY and CDR2 SYGVKD. V was shortened by 3 bases and J by 9 bases, with 9 bases between the two germline ends. The CDR3 is 13 residues long.

In its sample, this clonotype was seen a few times. CDR3 sequence (DNA): TGTGCCAGCAGCCAAGGGGACAGGGCCAGTTATGGCTACACCTTC. The encoded protein is CASSQGDRASYGYTF. The chain carries TRBV4-2 and TRBJ1-2, with TRBD1 matching over 9 bases. J gave up 5 bases and V 1 base, and 5 bases lay outside the gene matches. The CDR3 totals 15 residues. Germline lookup yields CDR1 LGHNA and CDR2 YNFKEQ.

This sequence joins TRBV5-1 and TRBJ2-7; TRBD1 is a possible D gene (6 bases). Per the germline V gene, CDR1 is SGHRS and CDR2 is YFSETQ. The CDR3 covers 14 residues. The V and J ends lost 4 bases and 3 bases respectively, with 14 bases between them. The CDR3 DNA follows: TGCGCCAGCAGCCGAACAGGGTGGGACTACGAGCAGTACGTC. Its translation is CASSRTGWDYEQYV.

This clonotype was seen more than once but under ten times. The chain couples TRBV5-1 to TRBJ2-3; the match to TRBD2 covers 8 bases. V trimming: 0 bases; J trimming: 0 bases; junction bases outside the gene matches: 6. This CDR3 comprises 17 residues. The germline V gene has CDR1 SGHRS and CDR2 YFSETQ. CDR3 nucleotides: TGCGCCAGCAGCTTGGCTACTAGCGGATCTAGCACAGATACGCAGTATTTT. This translates into CASSLATSGSSTDTQYF. The variable domain in full, completed from reference TRBV5-1 and TRBJ2-3, reads KAGVTQTPRYLIKTRGQQVTLSCSPISGHRSVSWYQQTPGQGLQFLFEYFSETQRNKGNFPGRFSGRQFSNSRSEMNVSTLELGDSALYLCASSLATSGSSTDTQYFGPGTRLTVL.